This T cell receptor beta chain was found in a study of cytomegalovirus exposure and HLA in healthy donors. To note about this clone: Its antigen remains unknown.

Trimming took off 2 bases at V and 5 bases at J, with 8 bases between the two ends. Germline V gene lookup returns CDR1 SGHRS and CDR2 YFSETQ. The CDR3 has 13 amino acids. General study findings and limits: Accurate prediction of most subjects' HLA-A and HLA-B alleles from TCR beta sequences was reported. Later work found that TCR association rates differed between HLA loci; DRB1 had the most and HLA-C the fewest. Roughly 170 TCR beta chains were listed as cytomegalovirus-associated.

The PCR made use of 60 Vbeta and 13 Jbeta primers. As processed by the authors: Among the unique TCR beta chains that a later analysis counted, some 73 million in all, approximately 12 million were shared. The method was immunoSEQ multiplex PCR; TCRdb's version includes in-frame clones alone and lacks a portion of them. V, J and clone size are taken as reported in that table, and D and trimming were inferred from the DNA itself. The table lists under 150,000 clones, 70% to 85% of them singletons. The specimen was PBMCs. This receptor was obtained from a male donor in good health and CMV-seronegative. The gene calls are TRBV5-1 and TRBJ2-1; D possibly corresponds to TRBD2 (5 bases). The CDR3 protein is CASSFSAHNEQFF. The CDR3 DNA is TGCGCCAGCAGCTTTAGCGCCCACAATGAGCAGTTCTTC.